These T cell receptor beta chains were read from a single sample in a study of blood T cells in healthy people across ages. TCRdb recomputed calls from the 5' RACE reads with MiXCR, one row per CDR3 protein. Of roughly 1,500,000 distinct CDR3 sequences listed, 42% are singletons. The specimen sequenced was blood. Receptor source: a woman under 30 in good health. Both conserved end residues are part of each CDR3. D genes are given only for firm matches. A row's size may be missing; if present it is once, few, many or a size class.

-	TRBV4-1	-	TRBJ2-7	CASSQEDTGIAAYNEQYF	TGCGCCAGCAGCCAAGAAGATACTGGGATAGCGGCCTACAATGAGCAGTACTTC
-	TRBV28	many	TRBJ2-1	CASSPSSLRSIDEQFF	TGTGCCAGCAGTCCCTCAAGCTTAAGGAGTATCGATGAGCAGTTCTTC
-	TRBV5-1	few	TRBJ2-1	CASSRTSAQLSYNEQFF	TGCGCCAGCAGTCGTACTAGTGCCCAACTCTCCTACAATGAGCAGTTCTTC
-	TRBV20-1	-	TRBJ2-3	CTAGFVGSDTQYF	TGCACGGCCGGTTTTGTAGGCTCAGATACGCAGTATTTT
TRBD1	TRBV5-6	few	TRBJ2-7	CASSYPDRAYYEQYF	TGTGCCAGCAGCTACCCGGACAGGGCCTACTACGAGCAGTACTTC
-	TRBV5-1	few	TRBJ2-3	CASSLGPDGVVQYF	TGCGCCAGCAGCCTCGGACCTGATGGGGTCGTGCAGTATTTT
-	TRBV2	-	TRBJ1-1	CASIKYRDTEAFF	TGTGCCAGCATCAAATATCGGGACACTGAAGCTTTCTTT
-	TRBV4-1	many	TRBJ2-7	CASSQEAGTYEQYF	TGCGCCAGCAGCCAAGAGGCAGGCACCTACGAGCAGTACTTC
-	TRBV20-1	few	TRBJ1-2	CSANSNYGYTF	TGCAGTGCTAACAGTAACTATGGCTACACCTTC
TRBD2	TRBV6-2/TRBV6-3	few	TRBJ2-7	CASRRGASGSSRNEQYF	TGTGCCAGCAGAAGGGGGGCTAGCGGGAGCTCGAGGAATGAGCAGTACTTC
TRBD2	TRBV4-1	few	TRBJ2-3	CASSQDIIAGTSTDTQYF	TGCGCCAGCAGCCAAGACATAATAGCGGGGACCTCCACAGATACGCAGTATTTT
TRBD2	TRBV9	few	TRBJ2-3	CASSVSGLAGPDTQYF	TGTGCCAGCAGCGTATCGGGACTAGCGGGACCAGATACGCAGTATTTT
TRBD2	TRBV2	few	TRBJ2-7	CAGWNLGLAAYEQYF	TGTGCCGGATGGAATCTAGGGCTAGCGGCCTACGAGCAGTACTTC
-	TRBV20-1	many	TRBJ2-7	CSARGQSYYEQYF	TGCAGTGCTAGAGGACAGAGTTATTACGAGCAGTACTTC
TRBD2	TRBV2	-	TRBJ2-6	CASRSGGVGANVLTF	TGTGCCAGCAGGTCGGGGGGGGTCGGGGCCAACGTCCTGACTTTC
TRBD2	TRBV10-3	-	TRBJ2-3	CASLAGATDTQYF	TGTGCCAGCCTAGCGGGGGCCACAGATACGCAGTATTTT
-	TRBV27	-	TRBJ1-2	CASSLSHGYGYTF	TGTGCCAGCAGTCTATCACATGGCTATGGCTACACCTTC
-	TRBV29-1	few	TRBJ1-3	CSVESGNEGNTIYF	TGCAGCGTTGAGTCGGGGAATGAAGGAAACACCATATATTTT
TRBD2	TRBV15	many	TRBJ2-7	CATSSPMSGGSYYEQYF	TGTGCCACCAGCAGCCCAATGAGCGGGGGGTCCTACTACGAGCAGTACTTC
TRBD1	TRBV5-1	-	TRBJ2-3	CASSPGDRGFTDTQYF	TGCGCCAGCAGCCCCGGTGACAGGGGGTTCACAGATACGCAGTATTTT
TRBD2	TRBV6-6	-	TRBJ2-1	CASSPKRESSYNEQFF	TGTGCCAGCAGCCCCAAGCGGGAGTCGTCCTACAATGAGCAGTTCTTC
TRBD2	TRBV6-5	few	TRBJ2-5	CASRTSGRPEQYF	TGTGCCAGCAGGACTAGCGGGAGACCGGAGCAGTACTTC
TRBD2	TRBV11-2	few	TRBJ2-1	CASSFKPSGSYLSNEQFF	TGTGCCAGCAGCTTCAAACCAAGCGGGAGTTATCTTAGCAATGAGCAGTTCTTC
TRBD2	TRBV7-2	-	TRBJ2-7	CASSFGTSGRRYEQYF	TGTGCCAGCAGCTTCGGGACTAGCGGGCGTCGCTACGAGCAGTACTTC
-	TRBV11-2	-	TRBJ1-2	CASSPSDFGYTF	TGTGCCAGCAGTCCCTCTGATTTTGGCTACACCTTC
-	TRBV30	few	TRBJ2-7	CAWRVSLGVSYEQYF	TGTGCCTGGAGGGTTAGCCTAGGCGTCTCCTACGAGCAGTACTTC
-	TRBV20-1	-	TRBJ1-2	CSAIINYGYTF	TGCAGTGCTATCATCAACTATGGCTACACCTTC
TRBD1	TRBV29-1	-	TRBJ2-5	CSVAQGQGPSYVQYF	TGCAGCGTGGCCCAGGGACAGGGGCCCTCCTACGTGCAGTACTTC
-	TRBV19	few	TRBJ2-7	CASSRQTGPSSYEQYF	TGTGCCAGTAGTCGACAAACCGGTCCTTCCTCCTACGAGCAGTACTTC
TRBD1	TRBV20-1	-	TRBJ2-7	CSARGAGGSEQYF	TGCAGTGCTAGAGGGGCAGGGGGAAGCGAGCAGTACTTC
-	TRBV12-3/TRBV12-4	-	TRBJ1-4	CASSLDRANEKLFF	TGTGCCAGCAGTTTAGATCGGGCTAATGAAAAACTGTTTTTT
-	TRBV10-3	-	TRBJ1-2	CAISDPVGSLYGYTF	TGTGCCATCAGTGACCCCGTGGGGTCTCTTTATGGCTACACCTTC
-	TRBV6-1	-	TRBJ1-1	CASRTFRAQKMNTEAFF	TGTGCCAGCAGGACCTTTAGGGCCCAAAAAATGAACACTGAAGCTTTCTTT
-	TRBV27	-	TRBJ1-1	CASSFAGGANTEAFF	TGTGCCAGCAGTTTTGCGGGGGGGGCGAACACTGAAGCTTTCTTT
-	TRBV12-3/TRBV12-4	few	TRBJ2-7	CASSLSTGQGEYF	TGTGCCAGCAGTTTATCCACGGGTCAGGGAGAGTACTTC
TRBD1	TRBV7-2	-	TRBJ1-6	CASSRDREYSPLHF	TGTGCCAGCAGCCGTGACAGGGAATATTCACCCCTCCACTTT
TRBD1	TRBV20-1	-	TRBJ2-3	CSAPAGQGVADTQYF	TGCAGTGCTCCTGCGGGACAGGGGGTCGCAGATACGCAGTATTTT
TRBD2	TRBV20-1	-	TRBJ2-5	CSAPILALSYNEQYF	TGCAGTGCACCTATACTAGCGTTATCCTACAATGAGCAGTACTTC
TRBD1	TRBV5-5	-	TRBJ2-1	CASSGQGVSYNEQFF	TGTGCCAGCAGCGGACAGGGGGTTAGCTACAATGAGCAGTTCTTC
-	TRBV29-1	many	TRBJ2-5	CSVSRVGGYQETQYF	TGCAGCGTTAGCAGGGTTGGAGGGTACCAAGAGACCCAGTACTTC